These 26 T cell receptor beta chains were sequenced from one sample in a study of T cell responses to AZD1222 COVID-19 vaccine. Method: immunoSEQ multiplex PCR; TCRdb's copy keeps in-frame clones and lacks some. This table has fewer than 180,000 clones, about 92% appearing once. Material: peripheral blood, obtained 28 days after the second AZD1222 dose. Every receptor here comes from an adult who received the AZD1222 COVID-19 vaccine.

V usage is TRBV10-3 and J usage is TRBJ2-1; D unclear. V shed 0 bases and J shed 0 bases, with 9 bases lying between them. The CDR3 length is 16 residues. Germline values: CDR1 ENHRY, CDR2 SYGVKD. CDR3 in DNA: TGTGCCATCAGTGAGTCGTTAGCTCACTCCTACAATGAGCAGTTCTTC. Residues: CAISESLAHSYNEQFF.

The gene calls are TRBV18 and TRBJ1-1; D unclear. The CDR3 is 15 amino acids. Deletions cut 2 bases from V and 7 bases from J, with 17 bases between. Germline V CDR1 and CDR2: KGHSH, LQKENI. The CDR3 coding sequence is TGTGCCAGCTCACCATCTTTGGTCGAGAGGGATGAAGCTTTCTTT. It is translated as CASSPSLVERDEAFF.

The chain recombines TRBV9 with TRBJ2-5; the match to TRBD2 covers 14 bases. Germline V gene data show CDR1 as SGDLS and CDR2 as YYNGEE. CDR3 length: 15 residues. V dropped 4 bases and J dropped 3; count of bases not matched to a gene: 2. DNA of the CDR3: TGTGCCAGCAGCTTGGGACTAGCGGGAGAAGAGACCCAGTACTTC. Translation: CASSLGLAGEETQYF.

CDR3 bases: TGTGCCAGCAGCTTAAGGCAGGGAATCTCCCCCTACGAGCAGTACTTC. Protein product: CASSLRQGISPYEQYF. The V gene is TRBV13, the J gene TRBJ2-7; D might be TRBD1 (5 bases). There are 16 residues in the CDR3. V was clipped by 2 bases and J by 2 bases, with 16 bases between them. Per germline, CDR1 PRHDT and CDR2 FYEKMQ (reference sequence).

The CDR3 nucleotides read TGTGCCAGCAGTTCTAGGATGCCCTACGAGCAGTACTTC. It encodes CASSSRMPYEQYF. The V call is TRBV6-2 or TRBV6-3, the J call TRBJ2-7; the D is unclear. Germline-derived CDR1 and CDR2 are MNHEY and SVGEGT. V was trimmed by 4 bases and J by 2 bases, leaving 9 bases between them. CDR3 length: 13 residues.

V is TRBV6-5 and J is TRBJ1-1, with D perhaps TRBD1 (5 bases). With 4 bases removed from V and 1 base from J, the gap between germline ends came to 10 bases. This CDR3 region has 14 residues. The V gene's germline CDR1 is MNHEY and CDR2 SVGAGI. CDR3 region: CASSLGGENTEAFF. CDR3 coding DNA: TGTGCCAGCAGTTTGGGGGGGGAGAACACTGAAGCTTTCTTT.

CDR3 sequence (DNA): TGTGCCAGTAGTCCGAGATACATGAACACTGAAGCTTTCTTT. It is translated as CASSPRYMNTEAFF. The chain carries TRBV19 and TRBJ1-1, with D unresolved. Germline V gives CDR1 LNHDA, CDR2 SQIVND (reference sequence). Deletions cut 5 bases from V and 0 bases from J, with 10 bases between. This CDR3 comprises 14 residues.

The CDR3, as DNA: TGTGCCAGCAGTTCGGACAGGGTCGGTGGCTACACCTTC. This translates into CASSSDRVGGYTF. The chain uses TRBV12-3 or TRBV12-4 and TRBJ1-2; 8 bases align to TRBD1. The CDR3 spans 13 residues. Germline trimming cut 4 bases from V and 7 bases from J; bases unmatched to any gene: 5.

This clone was counted only a few times. The V call is TRBV2, the J call TRBJ1-6; a possible D gene is TRBD1 (5 bases). CDR1 and CDR2 (germline): SNHLY, FYNNEI. CDR3 size: 15 residues. Trimming pared 8 bases from V and 0 bases from J, leaving 11 bases between. The DNA for the CDR3 is TGTGCCAGCCGGAGGGGCTCCTCCTATAATTCACCCCTCCACTTT. It translates to CASRRGSSYNSPLHF.

The chain recombines TRBV29-1 with TRBJ2-2; the D is unclear. The germline CDR1 and CDR2 sequences are SQVTM and ANQGSEA. Between the trimmed V and J ends, which lost 6 bases and 0 bases, there was a span of 11 bases. This CDR3 is 14 amino acids long. The CDR3 region is CSVLPRPNTGELFF. CDR3 nucleotide sequence: TGCAGCGTACTACCCAGGCCGAACACCGGGGAGCTGTTTTTT.

This chain uses TRBV7-3 with TRBJ1-6; perhaps TRBD1 as D (5 bases). In germline, CDR1 is SGHTA, CDR2 FQGTGA. CDR3 length equals 13 residues. Deletions cut 5 bases from V and 7 bases from J, with 9 bases between. The CDR3 protein is CASSPWGNSPLHF. CDR3 DNA: TGTGCCAGCAGCCCCTGGGGGAATTCACCCCTCCACTTT.

The CDR3 spells CASSNREPNYGYTF. DNA of the CDR3: TGTGCCAGTAGTAATCGGGAGCCTAACTATGGCTACACCTTC. The chain combines TRBV19 with TRBJ1-2, with D uncertain. Germline V gives CDR1 LNHDA, CDR2 SQIVND (reference sequence). With 4 bases removed from V and 0 bases from J, the gap between germline ends came to 9 bases. This CDR3 contains 14 residues.

V and J are TRBV4-1 and TRBJ2-7; tentatively, D is TRBD2 (6 bases). The CDR3 has 15 residues. Trimming removed 1 base from V and 3 bases from J, with 13 bases in between. Germline V lookup: CDR1 MGHRA, CDR2 YSYEKL. The CDR3 loop is CASSQGGGARYEQYF. For the CDR3, the DNA is TGCGCCAGCAGCCAAGGGGGCGGGGCCCGCTACGAGCAGTACTTC.

This chain links TRBV6-5 with TRBJ2-1; 9 positions agree with TRBD2. Germline CDR1 MNHEY, CDR2 SVGAGI. The J segment lost 2 bases and the V segment lost 7 bases, leaving 3 bases of the junction unmatched. The CDR3 length is 14 residues. This chain's CDR3 is CASTAGGAYNEQFF. CDR3 nucleotides: TGTGCCAGCACGGCGGGAGGGGCCTACAATGAGCAGTTCTTC.

The chain recombines TRBV18 with TRBJ2-2; D is unclear. Germline CDR1 and CDR2: KGHSH and LQKENI. The CDR3 consists of 13 residues. V was cut by 3 bases and J by 7 bases, with 9 bases left in between. The CDR3 region is CASSPLVGGELFF. CDR3 in DNA: TGTGCCAGCTCACCTCTCGTGGGCGGGGAGCTGTTTTTT.

This chain uses TRBV30 with TRBJ1-4; the match to TRBD1 covers 7 bases. The CDR3 extends over 12 amino acids. The germline V gene encodes CDR1 GTSNPN and CDR2 SVGIG (reference sequence). The ends lost 2 bases at V and 11 bases at J; junction bases unmatched: 5. CDR3 sequence (DNA): TGTGCCTGGAGTCCCACGACAGGGAAACTGTTTTTT. It is translated as CAWSPTTGKLFF.

The chain joins TRBV27 to TRBJ2-3; D tentatively fits TRBD1 or TRBD2 (6 bases each). The CDR3 runs to 18 residues. Trimming left V 0 bases short and J 1 base short, with 17 bases between. CDR1 MNHEY and CDR2 SMNVEV come from the germline V gene (reference sequence). The CDR3 region is CASSLSPTGTGGTDTQYF. The DNA for the CDR3 is TGTGCCAGCAGTTTATCTCCCACAGGGACGGGAGGCACAGATACGCAGTATTTT.

The J gene is TRBJ2-7, the V gene TRBV6-5; unclear D gene. The V and J ends lost 7 bases and 5 bases respectively, with 12 bases between them. The CDR3 totals 12 residues. Germline loops: CDR1 MNHEY, CDR2 SVGAGI. The CDR3 reads CASIESPHEQYF. In DNA form, the CDR3 reads TGTGCCAGCATCGAATCCCCCCACGAGCAGTACTTC.

This sequence joins TRBV2 and TRBJ1-2; D is undetermined. The CDR3 extends over 13 amino acids. Between the trimmed V and J ends, which lost 1 base and 6 bases, there was a span of 9 bases. CDR1 SNHLY and CDR2 FYNNEI come from the germline V gene. The CDR3 loop reads CASSEDWRNGYTF. The DNA for the CDR3 is TGTGCCAGCAGTGAAGACTGGCGAAATGGCTACACCTTC.

This chain connects TRBV5-1 to TRBJ2-2; 7 bases match TRBD1. In germline, CDR1 is SGHRS, CDR2 YFSETQ. Trimming took 4 bases from V and 8 from J; bases not matched to a gene: 8. There are 14 residues in the CDR3. The CDR3 spells CASSAGQVLGELFF. CDR3 DNA sequence: TGCGCCAGCAGCGCCGGACAGGTACTTGGGGAGCTGTTTTTT.

The J gene is TRBJ2-5, the V gene TRBV15; TRBD1 is a possible D gene (5 bases). From germline, CDR1 is LNHNV and CDR2 YYDKDF (reference sequence). V lost 0 bases and J lost 4, with 9 bases in between. CDR3 length equals 14 residues. The CDR3 DNA reads as TGTGCCACCAGCAGAGACCAGGGTGGAGAGACCCAGTACTTC. It yields the protein CATSRDQGGETQYF. Supplemented by reference TRBV15 and TRBJ2-5, the full variable domain reads DAMVIQNPRYQVTQFGKPVTLSCSQTLNHNVMYWYQQKSSQAPKLLFHYYDKDFNNEADTPDNFQSRRPNTSFCFLDIRSPGLGDTAMYLCATSRDQGGETQYFGPGTRLLVL.

This rearrangement joins TRBV7-2 to TRBJ1-2; tentatively, D is TRBD1 (5 bases). The CDR3 loop spans 12 amino acids. With 5 bases removed from V and 2 bases from J, the gap between germline ends came to 6 bases. Germline CDR1 SGHTA, CDR2 FQGNSA. Here the CDR3 DNA reads TGTGCCAGCAGCGGGGGGAACTATGGCTACACCTTC. Amino acids: CASSGGNYGYTF.

The rearrangement uses TRBV19 and TRBJ2-7; the D gene is possibly TRBD2 (5 bases). The length of the CDR3 is 14 residues. Deletions cut 3 bases from V and 0 bases from J, with 9 bases between. The germline CDR1 and CDR2 sequences are LNHDA and SQIVND (reference sequence). Here the CDR3 DNA reads TGTGCCAGTAGTATGGGAGTATTCTCCTACGAGCAGTACTTC. It is translated as CASSMGVFSYEQYF. The entire variable domain, with the rest obtained from reference TRBV19 and TRBJ2-7, is as follows: DGGITQSPKYLFRKEGQNVTLSCEQNLNHDAMYWYRQDPGQGLRLIYYSQIVNDFQKGDIAEGYSVSREKKESFPLTVTSAQKNPTAFYLCASSMGVFSYEQYFGPGTRLTVT.

This chain joins TRBV7-9 and TRBJ2-1, with 9 bases identical to TRBD1. Germline CDR1 SEHNR, CDR2 FQNEAQ (reference sequence). After removal of 1 base from V and 7 bases from J, the junction contained 8 bases not matched to a gene. The CDR3 has 16 amino acids. The CDR3 protein is CASSLGLGQGLNEQFF. CDR3 nucleotides: TGTGCCAGCAGCTTAGGTTTAGGACAGGGGTTGAATGAGCAGTTCTTC.

This clone was counted a few times. The chain employs TRBV5-4 and TRBJ1-3; the match to TRBD1 covers 7 bases. There are 16 residues in the CDR3. With V trimmed by 0 bases and J by 3 bases, 6 bases remained unmatched. The germline V gene has CDR1 SGHNT and CDR2 YYREEE (reference sequence). The CDR3 is CASSLGQGGFGNTIYF. Here the CDR3 DNA reads TGTGCCAGCAGCTTGGGACAGGGAGGCTTTGGAAACACCATATATTTT.

This clone appeared once. V usage is TRBV24-1 and J usage is TRBJ1-1; perhaps TRBD1 as D (6 bases). The CDR3 loop spans 15 amino acids. Germline V lookup: CDR1 KGHDR, CDR2 SFDVKD. Trimming shortened V by 3 bases and J by 10 bases, and 20 bases separated the two germline ends. The CDR3 loop is CATSDAQDSVSGAFF. In DNA form, the CDR3 reads TGTGCCACCAGTGATGCGCAGGACAGTGTCTCGGGAGCTTTCTTT.